These T cell receptor beta chains were read from a single sample in a study of blood T cells in healthy people across ages. MiXCR, run by TCRdb on the 5' RACE reads, gives a single entry per CDR3 protein. The sample contains approximately 1.5 million distinct CDR3 sequences, about 45% of which appear only once. Specimen: blood. All receptors come from a woman aged 18-30 years in good health. Both conserved end residues are part of each CDR3. The order of the fields is clone size, V gene, D gene, J gene, CDR3 protein, CDR3 DNA. D genes are given only for firm matches. Only part of the rows carry a size: once, few, many, or a class if the clone is expanded.

size: -
V: TRBV29-1
D: -
J: TRBJ1-3
CDR3: CSVEHPSGNTIYF
DNA: TGCAGCGTTGAACACCCCTCTGGAAACACCATATATTTT

size: -
V: TRBV12-3/TRBV12-4
D: -
J: TRBJ2-5
CDR3: CASSLRMDEQYF
DNA: TGTGCCAGCAGTTTAAGGATGGATGAGCAGTACTTC

size: -
V: TRBV20-1
D: -
J: TRBJ2-7
CDR3: CSAHEGGHNEQYF
DNA: TGCAGTGCTCACGAGGGTGGCCACAATGAGCAGTACTTC

size: few
V: TRBV11-2
D: -
J: TRBJ2-5
CDR3: CASSKGQYQETQYF
DNA: TGTGCCAGCAGCAAAGGACAGTACCAAGAGACCCAGTACTTC

size: few
V: TRBV4-3
D: -
J: TRBJ1-1
CDR3: CASSQVGGGQAFF
DNA: TGCGCCAGCAGCCAAGTCGGTGGGGGCCAGGCTTTCTTT

size: few
V: TRBV15
D: -
J: TRBJ2-7
CDR3: CATSLMLTGTYEQYF
DNA: TGTGCCACCAGCCTAATGTTAACCGGGACCTACGAGCAGTACTTC

size: -
V: TRBV7-2
D: -
J: TRBJ2-5
CDR3: CASRVTQQETQYF
DNA: TGTGCCAGCAGAGTAACACAACAAGAGACCCAGTACTTC

size: -
V: TRBV12-3/TRBV12-4
D: -
J: TRBJ2-5
CDR3: CASRSPGTGETQYF
DNA: TGTGCCAGCAGAAGCCCTGGGACTGGAGAGACCCAGTACTTC

size: -
V: TRBV4-1
D: -
J: TRBJ1-6
CDR3: CAGSQEAVKDYNSPLHF
DNA: TGCGCCGGCAGCCAAGAGGCGGTGAAGGATTATAATTCACCCCTCCACTTT

size: -
V: TRBV4-1
D: TRBD2
J: TRBJ2-7
CDR3: CASSRPGLANKQYF
DNA: TGCGCCAGCAGCCGACCGGGACTAGCTAACAAGCAGTACTTC

size: -
V: TRBV5-1
D: -
J: TRBJ1-2
CDR3: CASSPRLFPGRVGYTF
DNA: TGCGCCAGCAGCCCGAGGCTCTTTCCCGGAAGGGTGGGCTACACCTTC

size: -
V: TRBV2
D: TRBD2
J: TRBJ2-1
CDR3: CASSGVLGGREGQFF
DNA: TGTGCCAGCAGTGGGGTGTTGGGCGGGAGGGAAGGGCAGTTCTTC